The 8 T cell receptor beta chains below were found in one sample sequenced in a study of blood T cell repertoires in COVID-19. Data came from immunoSEQ multiplex PCR; TCRdb stores just in-frame clones and leaves some out. The sample consists of nearly 60,000 clones, more than 70% of them appearing once. Sequenced sample: peripheral blood. All receptors derive from a man aged 35 to 55 with active COVID-19.

The CDR3 DNA sequence: TGTGCCAGTAGTCGGGGACAGAAGGTGGATGAAGCTTTCTTT. This encodes CASSRGQKVDEAFF. The chain uses TRBV19 and TRBJ1-1; 7 bases line up with TRBD1. Germline CDR1 LNHDA, CDR2 SQIVND (reference sequence). V lost 5 bases, J lost 7 bases, and 10 bases stayed unmatched. The CDR3 runs 14 residues.

This chain links TRBV6-1 with TRBJ1-5; TRBD1 matches at 8 bases. The germline gives CDR1 MNHNS, CDR2 SASEGT. CDR3 length: 14 amino acids. With 3 bases clipped from V and 7 bases from J, the junction kept 5 bases outside the gene matches. The CDR3 nucleotides are TGTGCCAGCAGTGAGACAGGGGCCGAACAGCCCCAGCATTTT. It codes for CASSETGAEQPQHF.

The chain carries TRBV9 and TRBJ2-2; TRBD2 agrees at 14 bases. Germline values: CDR1 SGDLS, CDR2 YYNGEE. The CDR3 has 18 residues. The J segment lost 2 bases and the V segment lost 2 bases, leaving 5 bases of the junction unmatched. Written as DNA, the CDR3 is TGTGCCAGCAGCGTTGGACTAGCGGGGGGTTCCAACACCGGGGAGCTGTTTTTT. Encoded protein: CASSVGLAGGSNTGELFF.

This chain links TRBV19 with TRBJ2-1, with D maybe TRBD2 (7 bases). The V gene's germline CDR1 is LNHDA and CDR2 SQIVND (reference sequence). V lost 2 bases to trimming and J lost 9 bases, with 17 bases between them. The CDR3 extends over 15 amino acids. CDR3 amino acids: CASSIKGGGASEQFF. CDR3 nucleotide sequence: TGTGCCAGTAGTATAAAAGGGGGAGGGGCCAGTGAGCAGTTCTTC. Full variable domain (remainder filled in from reference TRBV19 and TRBJ2-1): DGGITQSPKYLFRKEGQNVTLSCEQNLNHDAMYWYRQDPGQGLRLIYYSQIVNDFQKGDIAEGYSVSREKKESFPLTVTSAQKNPTAFYLCASSIKGGGASEQFFGPGTRLTVL.

V is TRBV5-1 and J is TRBJ2-7; 7 nucleotides align to TRBD2. J was trimmed by 6 bases and V by 4 bases; bases with no gene match: 16. Germline CDR1 is SGHRS and CDR2 is YFSETQ. The CDR3 spans 16 residues. The CDR3: CASSPPYLAAPGEQYF. As DNA, the CDR3 is TGCGCCAGCAGCCCACCCTATCTAGCGGCACCTGGCGAGCAGTACTTC.

This clone occurred once. The chain couples TRBV4-1 to TRBJ1-1, with 8 bases aligning to TRBD1. Trimming at V came to 4 bases and at J to 6 bases, leaving 7 bases not matched to a gene. CDR1 is MGHRA and CDR2 is YSYEKL in the germline V gene. There are 14 residues in the CDR3. The CDR3 nucleotides read TGCGCCAGCAGCCCGGGACAGGCGGCCCCTGAAGCTTTCTTT. Protein: CASSPGQAAPEAFF.

This chain connects TRBV12-3 or TRBV12-4 to TRBJ1-5; D gene uncertain. V gave up 0 bases and J gave up 5 bases, with 5 bases separating them. The CDR3 is 13 amino acids. CDR3 nucleotide sequence: TGTGCCAGCAGTTTAGCCTCCGATCAGCCCCAGCATTTT. This translates into CASSLASDQPQHF.

V is TRBV19 and J is TRBJ2-6, with D possibly TRBD2 on 6 matching bases. Per germline, CDR1 LNHDA and CDR2 SQIVND (reference sequence). V lost 7 bases and J lost 0, with 19 bases in between. CDR3 length equals 18 residues. CDR3 residues: CASKDYGQGRSGANVLTF. CDR3 in DNA: TGTGCCAGTAAGGACTATGGGCAGGGCCGCTCTGGGGCCAACGTCCTGACTTTC. Based on the CDR3 plus reference TRBV19 and TRBJ2-6, the full variable domain is DGGITQSPKYLFRKEGQNVTLSCEQNLNHDAMYWYRQDPGQGLRLIYYSQIVNDFQKGDIAEGYSVSREKKESFPLTVTSAQKNPTAFYLCASKDYGQGRSGANVLTFGAGSRLTVL.